The 14 T cell receptor beta chains given below trace back to one sample, sequenced in a study of Ad26.COV2.S vaccination and SARS-CoV-2 variants. Treatment: 15 to 20 received Ad26.COV2.S at low or high dose, single or two shots; about 5 received placebo; per-sample allocation not given. The samples date from day 63 after the first vaccine or placebo injection. Produced via immunoSEQ multiplex PCR; TCRdb's table is partial and in-frame only. Of some 370,000 clones listed, about 80% are singletons. The sequences come from peripheral blood, collected in a trial of Ad26.COV2.S vaccine versus placebo. All receptors derive from a person between 18 and 65 years old who received the Ad26.COV2.S COVID-19 vaccine or a placebo.

This chain links TRBV4-1 with TRBJ2-3; perhaps TRBD2 as D (5 bases). Trimming removed 2 bases from V and 6 bases from J, with 12 bases in between. The CDR3 is 14 amino acids. CDR1 is MGHRA, CDR2 YSYEKL, per germline. CDR3 DNA: TGCGCCAGCAGCCAAAGGACTCCCTGGGATACGCAGTATTTT. Translated: CASSQRTPWDTQYF.

The V gene is TRBV5-1, the J gene TRBJ1-2; 8 bases are shared with TRBD1. Germline V CDR1 and CDR2: SGHRS, YFSETQ. With V trimmed by 7 bases and J by 8 bases, 19 bases remained unmatched. The length of the CDR3 is 16 residues. CDR3 amino acids: CASAELPRGLVGGYTF. CDR3 DNA sequence: TGCGCCAGCGCTGAACTCCCCAGGGGGCTGGTAGGCGGCTACACCTTC.

This chain links TRBV6-5 with TRBJ2-7; D uncertain. Between the trimmed V and J ends, which lost 6 bases and 3 bases, there was a span of 18 bases. The germline CDR1 and CDR2 sequences are MNHEY and SVGAGI. This CDR3 comprises 15 residues. This CDR3 reads CASRLTEASIYEQYF. Written as DNA, the CDR3 is TGTGCCAGCAGGTTGACGGAAGCCTCAATCTACGAGCAGTACTTC.

This chain links TRBV28 with TRBJ2-3, with a tentative D call TRBD1 (6 bases). The germline V gene encodes CDR1 MDHEN and CDR2 SYDVKM. The length of the CDR3 is 17 residues. Trimming stripped 4 bases from V and 6 bases from J, with 23 bases between. CDR3 region: CASSSKTGANLMDTQYF. In DNA form, the CDR3 reads TGTGCCAGCAGTTCTAAGACAGGCGCAAACCTGATGGATACGCAGTATTTT.

The chain has TRBV9 and TRBJ2-2; D gene unclear. Germline loops: CDR1 SGDLS, CDR2 YYNGEE. The CDR3 covers 13 residues. The germline V and J ends were trimmed by 0 bases and 4 bases, with 4 bases remaining between them. DNA for the CDR3: TGTGCCAGCAGCGTAGCGACCACCGGGGAGCTGTTTTTT. This translates into CASSVATTGELFF.

V gene TRBV12-3 or TRBV12-4 combines with J gene TRBJ1-1; D not resolved. Trimming cost V 3 bases and J 4 bases, with 9 bases left between them. There are 13 residues in the CDR3. CDR3 DNA sequence: TGTGCCAGCAGTTTCGTTGAGGGCACTGAAGCTTTCTTT. Its protein product is CASSFVEGTEAFF.

The rearrangement uses TRBV7-9 and TRBJ2-7; D might be TRBD1 (6 bases). V was pared by 5 bases and J by 3 bases, with 14 bases between. CDR1 is SEHNR, CDR2 FQNEAQ, per germline (reference sequence). There are 14 residues in the CDR3. The CDR3 reads CASSPGQFIYEQYF. The CDR3 bases are TGTGCCAGCAGCCCTGGACAGTTTATCTACGAGCAGTACTTC.

The chain has TRBV7-3 and TRBJ1-6, with TRBD1 matching 9 bases. V gave up 5 bases and J gave up 8 bases; unmatched junction bases: 7. Germline loops: CDR1 SGHTA, CDR2 FQGTGA. The CDR3 is 15 residues long. The CDR3 bases are TGTGCCAGCAGCGCCGGACAGGGGAGTTATTCACCCCTCCACTTT. Its translation: CASSAGQGSYSPLHF.

CDR3 in amino acids: CASSDREHSPLHF. CDR3 nucleotide sequence: TGTGCCAGCAGTGACAGGGAGCATTCACCCCTCCACTTT. The chain combines TRBV6-4 with TRBJ1-6, with D uncertain. This CDR3 is built from 13 residues. CDR1 is MRHNA, CDR2 SNTAGT, per germline. The V and J ends lost 2 bases and 8 bases respectively, with 7 bases between them.

The chain is built from TRBV3-1 (or the pseudogene TRBV3-2) and TRBJ2-3, with D maybe TRBD1 (6 bases). Germline CDR1 is LGHDT and CDR2 is YNNKEL (reference sequence). Trimming stripped 4 bases from V and 5 bases from J, with 16 bases between. CDR3 size: 15 residues. The CDR3 bases are TGTGCCAGCAGCCCGATATACAGGGAAGGAGATACGCAGTATTTT. Its protein is CASSPIYREGDTQYF.

The rearrangement uses TRBV18 and TRBJ2-7; D may be TRBD1 or TRBD2 (5 bases each). Germline lookup yields CDR1 KGHSH and CDR2 LQKENI. Deletions cut 3 bases from V and 6 bases from J, with 18 bases between. The CDR3 loop spans 15 amino acids. As DNA, the CDR3 is TGTGCCAGCTCACCCTTTTCGGGGCGGATTATCGAGCAGTACTTC. Translated: CASSPFSGRIIEQYF.

This clone was seen only once. The chain combines TRBV27 with TRBJ2-1; D uncertain. Germline V gene data show CDR1 as MNHEY and CDR2 as SMNVEV (reference sequence). This CDR3 has 11 amino acids. V lost 7 bases and J 8 bases, leaving 9 bases between the germline ends. The CDR3 here is CASNRPDEQFF. The CDR3 region has the DNA TGTGCCAGCAACCGTCCTGATGAGCAGTTCTTC.

The chain combines TRBV11-3 with TRBJ2-7; 8 bases align to TRBD1. Germline CDR1 and CDR2: SGHNT and YENEEA. This CDR3 spans 14 amino acids. The trim removed 1 base at V and 5 bases at J, leaving 4 bases unmatched. CDR3 amino acids: CASSLVAGGHEQYF. In nucleotides, the CDR3 is TGTGCCAGCAGCTTAGTAGCAGGGGGCCACGAGCAGTACTTC.

There are a few counts of this clone. The genes are TRBV6-1 and TRBJ1-2; 7 bases align to TRBD1. V gave up 1 base and J gave up 4 bases; unmatched junction bases: 3. CDR1 and CDR2 from the germline V gene are MNHNS and SASEGT. This CDR3 contains 14 residues. The CDR3 DNA sequence: TGTGCCAGCAGTGAAGACAGGGGAGGCTATGGCTACACCTTC. The encoded protein is CASSEDRGGYGYTF.